Listed below are T cell receptor beta chains from one sample, sequenced in a study of T cells after yellow fever vaccination. TCRdb re-analysed the 5' RACE reads in MiXCR, keeping a single row per CDR3 protein. The sample lists 300,000 to 400,000 distinct CDR3 sequences; 8% to 9.5% were seen once. Source: PBMCs, taken around 45 days after the first yellow fever vaccination. These receptor sequences come from a man aged 18 to 29 who received the YFV17D yellow fever vaccine. CDR3s include the opening cysteine and the closing phenylalanine or tryptophan. D genes are given only for firm matches. Clone sizes are given selectively: once, few, many, or a class where the clone is expanded.

d_call: TRBD2
clone_size: few
v_call: TRBV5-1
j_call: TRBJ2-3
cdr3_aa: CASGTSVTDTQYF
cdr3_nt: TGCGCCAGCGGGACTAGCGTCACAGATACGCAGTATTTT

d_call: NA
clone_size: many
v_call: TRBV5-1
j_call: TRBJ1-2
cdr3_aa: CASSLVAKGLSGYTF
cdr3_nt: TGCGCCAGCAGCTTGGTGGCCAAGGGGTTGTCGGGCTACACCTTC

d_call: TRBD2
clone_size: few
v_call: TRBV4-3
j_call: TRBJ2-2
cdr3_aa: CASSQASGGAETGELFF
cdr3_nt: TGCGCCAGCAGCCAAGCTAGCGGGGGGGCTGAAACCGGGGAGCTGTTTTTT

d_call: NA
clone_size: few
v_call: TRBV10-2
j_call: TRBJ2-7
cdr3_aa: CASSEGGARGKQEQYF
cdr3_nt: TGCGCCAGCAGTGAGGGGGGGGCTAGAGGAAAGCAAGAGCAGTACTTC

d_call: NA
clone_size: many
v_call: TRBV14
j_call: TRBJ1-5
cdr3_aa: CASSRQFYGNQPQHF
cdr3_nt: TGTGCCAGCAGCCGTCAGTTTTATGGCAATCAGCCCCAGCATTTT

d_call: TRBD1
clone_size: many
v_call: TRBV4-3
j_call: TRBJ1-5
cdr3_aa: CASSLDYNEGGGPQHF
cdr3_nt: TGCGCCAGCAGCCTCGATTACAATGAAGGGGGCGGGCCCCAGCATTTT

d_call: NA
clone_size: many
v_call: TRBV2
j_call: TRBJ1-2
cdr3_aa: CASRGQPANYGYTF
cdr3_nt: TGTGCCAGCCGTGGACAGCCAGCTAACTATGGCTACACCTTC

d_call: TRBD1
clone_size: NA
v_call: TRBV5-1
j_call: TRBJ1-6
cdr3_aa: CASSSGQGSYNSPLHF
cdr3_nt: TGCGCCAGCAGTAGCGGACAGGGCTCCTATAATTCACCCCTCCACTTT

d_call: NA
clone_size: NA
v_call: TRBV18
j_call: TRBJ1-2
cdr3_aa: CASSLTDLGYTF
cdr3_nt: TGTGCCAGCTCACTGACAGACCTTGGCTACACCTTC

d_call: NA
clone_size: many
v_call: TRBV6-5
j_call: TRBJ2-5
cdr3_aa: CASSYSRFELQETQYF
cdr3_nt: TGTGCCAGCAGTTACTCGAGATTCGAATTACAAGAGACCCAGTACTTC

d_call: NA
clone_size: few
v_call: TRBV10-3
j_call: TRBJ2-1
cdr3_aa: CAISETYNEQFF
cdr3_nt: TGTGCCATCAGTGAGACCTACAATGAGCAGTTCTTC

d_call: NA
clone_size: NA
v_call: TRBV2
j_call: TRBJ2-1
cdr3_aa: CASKEAGDEQFF
cdr3_nt: TGTGCCAGCAAAGAAGCGGGCGATGAGCAGTTCTTC

d_call: TRBD1
clone_size: many
v_call: TRBV12-3/TRBV12-4
j_call: TRBJ1-1
cdr3_aa: CASSLWGQLNTEAFF
cdr3_nt: TGTGCCAGCAGTCTTTGGGGACAGCTTAACACTGAAGCTTTCTTT

d_call: TRBD1
clone_size: few
v_call: TRBV18
j_call: TRBJ1-4
cdr3_aa: CASSSRQGSNEKLFF
cdr3_nt: TGTGCCAGCTCATCCAGACAGGGAAGTAATGAAAAACTGTTTTTT

d_call: NA
clone_size: few
v_call: TRBV6-2/TRBV6-3
j_call: TRBJ1-2
cdr3_aa: CASSYDRSGALGDYTF
cdr3_nt: TGTGCCAGCAGTTACGATCGTTCGGGGGCGTTGGGAGACTACACCTTC

d_call: NA
clone_size: few
v_call: TRBV12-3/TRBV12-4
j_call: TRBJ1-2
cdr3_aa: CASSFDGKNGYTF
cdr3_nt: TGTGCCAGCAGTTTCGACGGCAAGAACGGCTACACCTTC

d_call: NA
clone_size: NA
v_call: TRBV4-3
j_call: TRBJ2-2
cdr3_aa: CASSVEGESTGELFF
cdr3_nt: TGCGCCAGCAGCGTGGAGGGGGAGTCCACCGGGGAGCTGTTTTTT

d_call: TRBD1
clone_size: few
v_call: TRBV5-1
j_call: TRBJ1-2
cdr3_aa: CASRPTGRQEGYTF
cdr3_nt: TGCGCCAGCCGCCCGACAGGGCGGCAAGAAGGCTACACCTTC

d_call: TRBD1
clone_size: few
v_call: TRBV10-3
j_call: TRBJ1-2
cdr3_aa: CATRTGGEDYGYTF
cdr3_nt: TGTGCCACCAGGACAGGGGGCGAGGACTATGGCTACACCTTC

d_call: TRBD1
clone_size: few
v_call: TRBV29-1
j_call: TRBJ2-7
cdr3_aa: CSAGPDRGEQYF
cdr3_nt: TGCAGCGCTGGCCCGGACAGGGGCGAGCAGTACTTC

d_call: NA
clone_size: few
v_call: TRBV4-1
j_call: TRBJ2-1
cdr3_aa: CASSQDFSGTYNEQFF
cdr3_nt: TGCGCCAGCAGCCAAGATTTTTCGGGTACCTACAATGAGCAGTTCTTC

d_call: NA
clone_size: NA
v_call: TRBV4-1
j_call: TRBJ1-1
cdr3_aa: CASSPRTVSTEAFF
cdr3_nt: TGCGCCAGCAGCCCAAGGACGGTGAGCACTGAAGCTTTCTTT

d_call: NA
clone_size: many
v_call: TRBV7-6
j_call: TRBJ1-4
cdr3_aa: CASSIYSTATNEKLFF
cdr3_nt: TGTGCCAGCAGCATTTACTCGACAGCAACTAATGAAAAACTGTTTTTT

d_call: TRBD1
clone_size: few
v_call: TRBV5-1
j_call: TRBJ2-5
cdr3_aa: CASSLGGLDRETQYF
cdr3_nt: TGCGCCAGCAGCTTGGGGGGGCTGGACAGGGAGACCCAGTACTTC

d_call: TRBD2
clone_size: few
v_call: TRBV28
j_call: TRBJ2-3
cdr3_aa: CASSPLAGGPDTQYF
cdr3_nt: TGTGCCAGCAGCCCACTAGCGGGGGGGCCAGATACGCAGTATTTT

d_call: NA
clone_size: NA
v_call: TRBV20-1
j_call: TRBJ1-3
cdr3_aa: CSARVRGGGNTIYF
cdr3_nt: TGCAGTGCTAGAGTCAGGGGAGGTGGAAACACCATATATTTT